This passage covers 27 T cell receptor beta chains from one sample sequenced in a study of blood T cell repertoires in COVID-19. Clones were sequenced by immunoSEQ multiplex PCR, and TCRdb holds only the in-frame ones, with some missing. Seen here are 350,000 to 400,000 clones, 70% to 90% observed once, and the top ten hold more than 0.95%. Specimen: PBMCs or T cells enriched from blood (not recorded which). The receptors were gathered from a woman under 30 who had recovered from COVID-19.

The chain employs TRBV18 and TRBJ2-7, with TRBD2 matching over 8 bases. The CDR3 consists of 16 residues. The ends lost 3 bases at V and 4 bases at J; junction bases unmatched: 11. The germline V gene encodes CDR1 KGHSH and CDR2 LQKENI. The CDR3 here is CASSPQDGGEMYEQYF. The CDR3 DNA reads as TGTGCCAGCTCACCTCAGGACGGGGGGGAAATGTACGAGCAGTACTTC.

This clone was seen only a few times. The V gene is TRBV21-1, the J gene TRBJ1-5; no check of the table's D call, TRBD1, against the DNA was made. TRBV21-1 is a documented pseudogene. The CDR3 consists of 17 residues. The CDR3 region is CASSKRRVTVPYQPQHF. The CDR3 nucleotides are TGTGCCAGCAGCAAGAGAAGAGTAACAGTTCCTTATCAGCCCCAGCATTTT.

This chain links TRBV4-2 with TRBJ2-3; 8 nucleotides line up with TRBD1. CDR3 length: 18 residues. Trimming removed 0 bases from V and 0 bases from J; junction bases left unmatched: 8. Germline CDR1 and CDR2: LGHNA and YNFKEQ. The DNA for the CDR3 is TGTGCCAGCAGCCAAGATCAGACAGGGGCTTCTAGCACAGATACGCAGTATTTT. This gives the protein CASSQDQTGASSTDTQYF.

V is TRBV10-1 and J is TRBJ2-1, with D possibly matching TRBD1 (6 bases). Germline V CDR1 and CDR2: WNHNN, SYGVQD (reference sequence). The CDR3 length is 15 residues. Trimming left V 2 bases short and J 3 bases short, with 11 bases between. Here the CDR3 reads CASSEKQGFYNEQFF. CDR3 DNA: TGCGCCAGCAGTGAGAAACAGGGATTCTACAATGAGCAGTTCTTC.

The V and J genes are TRBV5-1 and TRBJ2-5; D call uncertain. CDR3 length: 14 residues. Germline CDR1 is SGHRS and CDR2 is YFSETQ. V shed 8 bases and J shed 2 bases, with 16 bases lying between them. The CDR3 spells CASMRGGNQETQYF. CDR3 coding DNA: TGCGCCAGTATGCGTGGCGGAAATCAAGAGACCCAGTACTTC.

The rearrangement joins TRBV6-2 or TRBV6-3 to TRBJ1-6; tentative D call: TRBD1 (6 bases). V was cut by 5 bases and J by 7 bases, with 9 bases left in between. This CDR3 has 13 residues. Per the germline V gene, CDR1 is MNHEY and CDR2 is SVGEGT. CDR3 region: CASSRRGNSPLHF. The DNA for the CDR3 is TGTGCCAGCAGTCGCAGGGGAAATTCACCCCTCCACTTT.

The chain links TRBV18 to TRBJ1-2; perhaps TRBD1 as D (5 bases). From germline, CDR1 is KGHSH and CDR2 LQKENI. Trimming took 3 bases from V and 6 from J, leaving 14 bases between them. This CDR3 spans 14 amino acids. CDR3 region: CASSPSREGNGYTF. CDR3 sequence (DNA): TGTGCCAGCTCACCGTCCAGGGAAGGGAATGGCTACACCTTC.

CDR3 loop: CASSPGTEQYF. In DNA form, the CDR3 reads TGTGCCAGCAGCCCAGGGACAGAGCAGTACTTC. This rearrangement joins TRBV7-9 to TRBJ2-7, with D perhaps matching TRBD1 (6 bases). CDR1 and CDR2 (germline): SEHNR, FQNEAQ (reference sequence). CDR3 length equals 11 residues. V lost 5 bases, J lost 7 bases, and 9 bases lay in between.

In its sample, this clone was seen a few times. CDR3 sequence reads: CASSFQDRAREKLFF. The DNA for the CDR3 is TGTGCCAGCAGTTTCCAGGACAGGGCGAGGGAAAAACTGTTTTTT. The rearrangement uses TRBV28 and TRBJ1-4, with 8 bases matching TRBD1. V lost 3 bases and J lost 8; bases outside the gene matches: 8. The germline gives CDR1 MDHEN, CDR2 SYDVKM. CDR3 size: 15 residues. The full variable domain, with the rest looked up from reference TRBV28 and TRBJ1-4, is DVKVTQSSRYLVKRTGEKVFLECVQDMDHENMFWYRQDPGLGLRLIYFSYDVKMKEKGDIPEGYSVSREKKERFSLILESASTNQTSMYLCASSFQDRAREKLFFGSGTQLSVL.

The chain uses TRBV5-6 and TRBJ2-3; no clear D gene. V was clipped by 1 base and J by 2 bases, with 8 bases between them. Germline V CDR1 and CDR2: SGHDT, YYEEEE. This CDR3 spans 14 amino acids. The DNA of the CDR3 is TGTGCCAGCAGCTTGTGGCAAGTCACAGATACGCAGTATTTT. This encodes CASSLWQVTDTQYF.

The gene calls are TRBV11-2 and TRBJ2-7, with 11 bases fitting TRBD1. Looked up from germline, CDR1 is SGHAT and CDR2 is FQNNGV. There are 14 residues in the CDR3. Trimming cost V 5 bases and J 5 bases; bases outside gene matches: 5. This chain's CDR3 is CASSLGQGVDEQYF. The CDR3 bases are TGTGCCAGCAGCCTGGGACAGGGGGTAGACGAGCAGTACTTC.

V gene TRBV27 combines with J gene TRBJ1-1; D is ambiguous. This CDR3 is 15 amino acids long. Between the trimmed V and J ends, which lost 6 bases and 1 base, there was a span of 15 bases. CDR1 MNHEY and CDR2 SMNVEV come from the germline V gene (reference sequence). DNA of the CDR3: TGTGCCAGCAGCCCTCGGGAGGGAGGGAACACTGAAGCTTTCTTT. Translated: CASSPREGGNTEAFF.

The rearrangement joins TRBV5-1 to TRBJ2-5, with D possibly being TRBD2 (7 bases). CDR3 size: 18 residues. CDR1 is SGHRS, CDR2 YFSETQ, per germline. The germline V and J ends were trimmed by 2 bases and 5 bases, with 25 bases remaining between them. The CDR3 region is CASSLPSRAGANGETQYF. CDR3 DNA sequence: TGCGCCAGCAGCTTACCCTCGAGGGCGGGGGCGAATGGGGAGACCCAGTACTTC.

This CDR3 is CASSLDAEDTQYF. The DNA of the CDR3 is TGTGCCAGCAGCTTAGATGCGGAAGATACGCAGTATTTT. The chain recombines TRBV11-3 with TRBJ2-3; D not certain. Germline V gives CDR1 SGHNT, CDR2 YENEEA. The CDR3 is made up of 13 amino acids. V was shortened by 0 bases and J by 5 bases, with 6 bases between the two germline ends.

The chain employs TRBV6-5 and TRBJ2-7; 10 nucleotides agree with TRBD1. The CDR3 totals 14 residues. V shed 6 bases, J shed 3 bases, and the junction held 5 bases outside the gene matches. Germline CDR1 MNHEY, CDR2 SVGAGI. The CDR3 loop reads CASRVGQGFYEQYF. CDR3 sequence (DNA): TGTGCCAGCAGGGTGGGACAGGGGTTCTACGAGCAGTACTTC.

The chain uses TRBV7-2 and TRBJ2-3; 12 bases agree with TRBD2. J was trimmed by 0 bases and V by 2 bases; bases with no gene match: 6. CDR3 length: 18 residues. The germline V gene has CDR1 SGHTA and CDR2 FQGNSA. The CDR3 DNA reads as TGTGCCAGCAGCTTATATGGGACTAGCGGGTTTAGCACAGATACGCAGTATTTT. Its protein is CASSLYGTSGFSTDTQYF. Filled out from reference TRBV7-2 and TRBJ2-3, the complete variable domain reads GAGVSQSPSNKVTEKGKDVELRCDPISGHTALYWYRQSLGQGLEFLIYFQGNSAPDKSGLPSDRFSAERTGGSVSTLTIQRTQQEDSAVYLCASSLYGTSGFSTDTQYFGPGTRLTVL.

V usage is TRBV28 and J usage is TRBJ1-2, with 10 positions matching TRBD1. Unmatched junction bases numbered 10, after V lost 3 bases and J lost 3 bases. Per germline, CDR1 MDHEN and CDR2 SYDVKM. This CDR3 is 17 amino acids long. The CDR3 nucleotides read TGTGCCAGCAGTTTGCCCCGGACAGGGGGGAGCTACTATGGCTACACCTTC. It is translated as CASSLPRTGGSYYGYTF.

V is TRBV18 and J is TRBJ1-1, with D possibly being TRBD1 (6 bases). The CDR3 has 13 residues. Per germline, CDR1 KGHSH and CDR2 LQKENI. V dropped 4 bases and J dropped 1 base, with 7 bases sitting between them. For the CDR3, the DNA is TGTGCCAGCTCACAGGGGGAGAACACTGAAGCTTTCTTT. It codes for CASSQGENTEAFF.

The chain joins TRBV28 to TRBJ1-1; maybe TRBD1 (5 bases). CDR3 length equals 12 residues. With 7 bases removed from V and 3 bases from J, the gap between germline ends came to 9 bases. CDR1 and CDR2 (germline): MDHEN, SYDVKM. This CDR3 is CASKGWDTEAFF. DNA of the CDR3: TGTGCCAGCAAGGGGTGGGACACTGAAGCTTTCTTT. Based on the CDR3 plus reference TRBV28 and TRBJ1-1, the full variable domain is DVKVTQSSRYLVKRTGEKVFLECVQDMDHENMFWYRQDPGLGLRLIYFSYDVKMKEKGDIPEGYSVSREKKERFSLILESASTNQTSMYLCASKGWDTEAFFGQGTRLTVV.

This clone has a handful of counts. The rearrangement uses TRBV11-2 and TRBJ2-3; the match to TRBD1 covers 9 bases. This CDR3 spans 17 amino acids. The V gene's germline CDR1 is SGHAT and CDR2 FQNNGV. V dropped 1 base and J dropped 2; count of bases not matched to a gene: 7. This chain's CDR3 is CASSLGTGVGTTDTQYF. CDR3 nucleotides: TGTGCCAGCAGCTTAGGGACAGGGGTGGGCACCACAGATACGCAGTATTTT.

The chain's CDR3 is CASSFLGAAGNTIYF. In DNA form, the CDR3 reads TGTGCCAGCAGCTTTTTAGGGGCTGCTGGAAACACCATATATTTT. V gene TRBV5-4 combines with J gene TRBJ1-3, with D maybe TRBD1 (5 bases). CDR1 and CDR2 from the germline V gene are SGHNT and YYREEE (reference sequence). This CDR3 contains 15 residues. Trimming pared 2 bases from V and 2 bases from J, leaving 11 bases between.

V usage is TRBV20-1 and J usage is TRBJ1-6; TRBD1 aligns across 10 bases. The germline V gene has CDR1 DFQATT and CDR2 SNEGSKA (reference sequence). This CDR3 is 14 amino acids long. The V and J ends lost 3 bases and 9 bases, in that order; junction bases with no gene match: 5. The chain's CDR3 is CSASGQGGTSPLHF. CDR3 DNA: TGCAGTGCTAGTGGACAGGGGGGGACTTCACCCCTCCACTTT.

The V gene is TRBV9, the J gene TRBJ1-4; 8 bases match TRBD1. Germline loops: CDR1 SGDLS, CDR2 YYNGEE. V shed 3 bases and J 5 bases; nucleotides not matched to a gene: 3. The CDR3 consists of 14 residues. CDR3 coding DNA: TGTGCCAGCAGCGGGAGACAGGGGAATGAAAAACTGTTTTTT. It specifies CASSGRQGNEKLFF.

This clone was recorded only once. CDR3 coding DNA: TGCGCCAGCAGCTTCGGCGGGCAAGCTTTCTTT. This gives the protein CASSFGGQAFF. V gene TRBV5-1 combines with J gene TRBJ1-1; no reliable D call. Per germline, CDR1 SGHRS and CDR2 YFSETQ. The germline V and J ends were trimmed by 2 bases and 9 bases, with 8 bases remaining between them. This CDR3 contains 11 residues.

The CDR3 sequence is CAWWGGSNEKLFF. The CDR3 DNA reads as TGTGCCTGGTGGGGGGGGTCTAATGAAAAACTGTTTTTT. This rearrangement joins TRBV30 to TRBJ1-4, with a tentative D call TRBD1 (5 bases). CDR1 is GTSNPN and CDR2 is SVGIG in the germline V gene (reference sequence). Between the trimmed V and J ends, which lost 5 bases and 3 bases, there was a span of 10 bases. This CDR3 comprises 13 residues.

J is TRBJ2-7 and V is TRBV6-5; 7 bases match TRBD1. This CDR3 contains 15 residues. With 2 bases clipped from V and 3 bases from J, the junction kept 7 bases outside the gene matches. Germline V gene lookup returns CDR1 MNHEY and CDR2 SVGAGI. CDR3 nucleotide sequence: TGTGCCAGCAGTTACAAGTGGGGGACAGTCTACGAGCAGTACTTC. Translated: CASSYKWGTVYEQYF.

This chain's CDR3 is CAISERGRGSTDTQYF. For the CDR3, the DNA is TGTGCCATCAGTGAGCGTGGGCGGGGTTCCACAGATACGCAGTATTTT. V gene TRBV10-3 combines with J gene TRBJ2-3, with D possibly being TRBD2 (6 bases). Trimming cost V 2 bases and J 2 bases, with 14 bases left between them. Germline V gene lookup returns CDR1 ENHRY and CDR2 SYGVKD. The CDR3 contains 16 residues.